The 14 T cell receptor beta chains reported below all come from one sample, sequenced in a study of shared clonotypes between healthy human individuals. The method was immunoSEQ multiplex PCR; TCRdb's version includes in-frame clones alone and lacks a portion of them. The table records around 980,000 clones, approximately 80% of them present only once. The sequenced sample was memory CD4+ T cells from PBMCs. Subset defined: CD45RA-negative fraction. The receptor source for this set is a man younger than 35 in good health. Some clones in this sample may be carry-over from other donors' samples.

A few counts support this clone. The chain links TRBV7-9 to TRBJ1-1, with D possibly being TRBD1 (5 bases). The CDR3 extends over 14 amino acids. Trimming cost V 1 base and J 3 bases, with 9 bases left between them. The germline CDR1 and CDR2 sequences are SEHNR and FQNEAQ (reference sequence). CDR3 protein: CASSLGEGYTEAFF. CDR3 sequence (DNA): TGTGCCAGCAGCTTAGGAGAGGGGTACACTGAAGCTTTCTTT. Combining the CDR3 with reference TRBV7-9 and TRBJ1-1 gives the whole variable domain DTGVSQNPRHKITKRGQNVTFRCDPISEHNRLYWYRQTLGQGPEFLTYFQNEAQLEKSRLLSDRFSAERPKGSFSTLEIQRTEQGDSAMYLCASSLGEGYTEAFFGQGTRLTVV.

CDR3 amino acids: CASSWGPSNEKLFF. The DNA for the CDR3 is TGCGCCAGCAGCTGGGGACCGAGTAATGAAAAACTGTTTTTT. The chain carries TRBV5-1 and TRBJ1-4, with D maybe TRBD1 (5 bases). CDR1 is SGHRS, CDR2 YFSETQ, per germline. CDR3 length: 14 amino acids. The ends were cut back, 3 bases at V and 4 bases at J, with 10 bases in the middle.

CDR3 in DNA: TGTGCCAGCAGTACGGGACAAGGGGCGAACACTGAAGCTTTCTTT. Its translation: CASSTGQGANTEAFF. V is TRBV7-3 and J is TRBJ1-1; D might be TRBD1 (6 bases). CDR3 length equals 15 residues. V dropped 6 bases and J dropped 1 base, with 15 bases sitting between them. The V gene's germline CDR1 is SGHTA and CDR2 FQGTGA. Based on the CDR3 plus reference TRBV7-3 and TRBJ1-1, the full variable domain is GAGVSQTPSNKVTEKGKYVELRCDPISGHTALYWYRQSLGQGPEFLIYFQGTGAADDSGLPNDRFFAVRPEGSVSTLKIQRTERGDSAVYLCASSTGQGANTEAFFGQGTRLTVV.

The chain uses TRBV5-4 and TRBJ2-3; 9 bases align to TRBD2. The CDR3 extends over 16 amino acids. The J segment lost 1 base and the V segment lost 2 bases, leaving 5 bases of the junction unmatched. Germline CDR1 is SGHNT and CDR2 is YYREEE (reference sequence). The CDR3 nucleotides read TGTGCCAGCAGCTTTACAGCGGGAGGAGGCACAGATACGCAGTATTTT. Encoded protein: CASSFTAGGGTDTQYF.

The chain couples TRBV5-1 to TRBJ2-2, with TRBD2 matching over 10 bases. The V gene's germline CDR1 is SGHRS and CDR2 YFSETQ. V lost 4 bases to trimming and J lost 8 bases; unmatched junction nucleotides: 8. This CDR3 spans 15 amino acids. CDR3 loop: CASSPDLAGEGELFF. The CDR3 nucleotides are TGCGCCAGCAGCCCGGATCTAGCGGGAGAGGGGGAGCTGTTTTTT.

The chain couples TRBV6-6 to TRBJ1-2; no clear D gene. Trimming stripped 8 bases from V and 2 bases from J, with 18 bases between. CDR1 is MNHNY and CDR2 is SVGAGI in the germline V gene (reference sequence). The CDR3 has 15 amino acids. CDR3 DNA: TGTGCCAGCTACCTCGTTGGCAGAGCCAACTATGGCTACACCTTC. It specifies CASYLVGRANYGYTF.

The J gene is TRBJ2-7, the V gene TRBV27, with 7 bases aligning to TRBD1. CDR1 MNHEY and CDR2 SMNVEV come from the germline V gene (reference sequence). CDR3 length: 15 amino acids. Unmatched junction bases numbered 5, after V lost 2 bases and J lost 1 base. For the CDR3, the DNA is TGTGCCAGCAGTTTACGGCAGGGGGTGTCCTACGAGCAGTACTTC. Amino acid sequence: CASSLRQGVSYEQYF.

The sample holds a few counts of this clone. This sequence joins TRBV15 and TRBJ2-1, with 10 bases matching TRBD2. CDR3 length: 17 residues. V lost 0 bases to trimming and J lost 2 bases; unmatched junction nucleotides: 4. The germline V gene encodes CDR1 LNHNV and CDR2 YYDKDF (reference sequence). In DNA form, the CDR3 reads TGTGCCACCAGCAGAGACAGAACTAGCGGGGCCTACAATGAGCAGTTCTTC. It encodes CATSRDRTSGAYNEQFF. Together with reference TRBV15 and TRBJ2-1, the CDR3 gives the full variable domain: DAMVIQNPRYQVTQFGKPVTLSCSQTLNHNVMYWYQQKSSQAPKLLFHYYDKDFNNEADTPDNFQSRRPNTSFCFLDIRSPGLGDTAMYLCATSRDRTSGAYNEQFFGPGTRLTVL.

The V call is TRBV28, the J call TRBJ1-2, with D perhaps TRBD1 (6 bases). Per the germline V gene, CDR1 is MDHEN and CDR2 is SYDVKM. The V end was cut by 1 base, the J end by 4 bases, with 13 bases between. The CDR3 length is 15 residues. This chain's CDR3 is CASSLLPRGTYGYTF. Written as DNA, the CDR3 is TGTGCCAGCAGTTTATTGCCCAGGGGAACCTATGGCTACACCTTC.

V usage is TRBV5-1 and J usage is TRBJ1-5; unclear D gene. CDR1 and CDR2 from the germline V gene are SGHRS and YFSETQ. Trimming cost V 3 bases and J 5 bases, with 9 bases left between them. This CDR3 has 13 residues. The CDR3 nucleotides read TGCGCCAGCAGCTCGGACGGCGATCAGCCCCAGCATTTT. It codes for CASSSDGDQPQHF.

This chain links TRBV4-1 with TRBJ2-4; possibly TRBD1 for D (5 bases). Germline V gene data show CDR1 as MGHRA and CDR2 as YSYEKL. V lost 0 bases, J lost 0 bases, and 15 bases lay in between. This CDR3 is built from 18 residues. This CDR3 is CASSQELVLGRAKNIQYF. CDR3 bases: TGCGCCAGCAGCCAAGAATTGGTCCTGGGGCGAGCCAAAAACATTCAGTACTTC.

CDR3 region: CASSDWGVTEAFF. CDR3 nucleotide sequence: TGCGCCAGCAGCGATTGGGGAGTCACTGAAGCTTTCTTT. The chain employs TRBV5-1 and TRBJ1-1; D is unclear. Per germline, CDR1 SGHRS and CDR2 YFSETQ. The CDR3 sequence is 13 residues long. Deletions cut 4 bases from V and 4 bases from J, with 11 bases between.

The V gene is TRBV7-6, the J gene TRBJ1-5; TRBD1 matches 9 bases. J was trimmed by 0 bases and V by 5 bases; bases with no gene match: 14. CDR1 and CDR2 from the germline V gene are SGHVS and FNYEAQ. The CDR3 covers 19 residues. CDR3 nucleotides: TGTGCCAGCAGCCATAGAAAAGGGACAGGGATCTATAGCAATCAGCCCCAGCATTTT. Translated: CASSHRKGTGIYSNQPQHF.

Of note for this clone: A junction end diverges from the germline sequence, so it may reflect a read error. V is TRBV7-9 and J is TRBJ1-3, with a weak D call TRBD1 (5 bases). The V gene's germline CDR1 is SEHNR and CDR2 FQNEAQ (reference sequence). This CDR3 has 14 amino acids. The CDR3 here is CASSPREPGNTTYF. Written as DNA, the CDR3 is TGTGCCAGCAGCCCCAGGGAACCCGGAAACACCACATATTTT.